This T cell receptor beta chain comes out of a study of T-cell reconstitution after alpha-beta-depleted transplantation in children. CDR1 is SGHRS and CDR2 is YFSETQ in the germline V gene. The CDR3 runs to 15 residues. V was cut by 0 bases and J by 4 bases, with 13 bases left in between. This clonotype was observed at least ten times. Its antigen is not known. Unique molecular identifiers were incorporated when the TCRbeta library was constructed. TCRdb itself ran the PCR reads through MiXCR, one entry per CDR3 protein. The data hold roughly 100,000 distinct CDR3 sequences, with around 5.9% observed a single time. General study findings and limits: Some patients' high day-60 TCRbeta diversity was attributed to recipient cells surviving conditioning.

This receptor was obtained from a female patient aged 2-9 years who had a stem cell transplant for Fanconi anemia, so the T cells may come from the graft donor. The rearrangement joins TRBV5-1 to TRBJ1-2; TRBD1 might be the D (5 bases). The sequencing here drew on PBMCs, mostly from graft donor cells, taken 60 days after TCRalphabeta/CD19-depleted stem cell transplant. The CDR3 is CASSLVRDGGYGYTF. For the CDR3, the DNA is TGCGCCAGCAGCTTGGTCCGGGACGGAGGCTATGGCTACACCTTC.